This T cell receptor (beta chain) was sequenced in a study of CD8 T cells in Susac syndrome. High-throughput TCR beta sequencing covered peripheral CD8+ and CD4+ T cells. An amount of RNA that ranged from 0.5 to 1 ug was reverse transcribed with random hexamers. Multiplex PCR with immunoSEQ amplified the TCR beta CDR3 across 54 Vbeta and 13 Jbeta. Each CDR3 protein is one row after TCRdb ran MiXCR on the immunoSEQ multiplex PCR reads. The table lists around 190,000 distinct CDR3 sequences, 90% to 95% of them singletons. CDR1 and CDR2 from the germline V gene are SEHNR and FQNEAQ (reference sequence). Trimming removed 4 bases from V and 6 bases from J; junction bases left unmatched: 14. The CDR3 is 17 residues long.

This TCR was sampled from a human donor with multiple sclerosis. Sequenced sample: CD8+ T cells from PBMCs. The rearrangement uses TRBV7-9 and TRBJ2-1, with 8 bases that match TRBD1. Here the CDR3 reads CASSYRQGQGNSNEQFF. CDR3 sequence (DNA): TGTGCCAGCAGCTACCGACAAGGACAGGGAAACTCCAATGAGCAGTTCTTC.